One sample yielded the 7 T cell receptor beta chains listed below, sequenced in a study of blood T cell repertoires in COVID-19. Profiled with immunoSEQ multiplex PCR; TCRdb holds only in-frame clones, not every one. Here the sample spans fewer than 200,000 clones, around 88% being singletons. Sequenced sample: PBMCs or T cells enriched from blood (not recorded which). The receptors come from a woman in her forties or fifties in a cohort exposed to, infected with or recovered from COVID-19 (not recorded which).

This rearrangement joins TRBV5-4 to TRBJ1-1; 8 bases line up with TRBD1. The CDR3 spans 14 residues. CDR1 and CDR2 from the germline V gene are SGHNT and YYREEE (reference sequence). Unmatched junction bases numbered 5, after V lost 3 bases and J lost 4 bases. CDR3 loop: CASSSQGAGTEAFF. CDR3 nucleotide sequence: TGTGCCAGCAGCTCCCAGGGGGCGGGCACTGAAGCTTTCTTT.

The chain carries TRBV14 and TRBJ2-7, with 7 bases fitting TRBD1. With V trimmed by 2 bases and J by 6 bases, 4 bases remained unmatched. The CDR3 has 13 amino acids. CDR1 is SGHDN, CDR2 FVKESK, per germline. CDR3 sequence reads: CASSQPTGVEQYF. DNA for the CDR3: TGTGCCAGCAGCCAACCTACAGGGGTCGAGCAGTACTTC.

The rearrangement uses TRBV7-2 and TRBJ2-5; tentative D call: TRBD2 (6 bases). Looked up from germline, CDR1 is SGHTA and CDR2 is FQGNSA. This CDR3 has 14 amino acids. With 4 bases removed from V and 5 bases from J, the gap between germline ends came to 14 bases. CDR3 sequence reads: CASSWDSPGETQYF. DNA for the CDR3: TGTGCCAGCAGCTGGGACTCTCCCGGGGAGACCCAGTACTTC. The full variable domain, rest sourced from reference TRBV7-2 and TRBJ2-5, is GAGVSQSPSNKVTEKGKDVELRCDPISGHTALYWYRQSLGQGLEFLIYFQGNSAPDKSGLPSDRFSAERTGGSVSTLTIQRTQQEDSAVYLCASSWDSPGETQYFGPGTRLLVL.

V usage is TRBV12-2 and J usage is TRBJ2-3; the table's TRBD2 call for D was not verified on the DNA. TRBV12-2 is marked as a pseudogene. The length of the CDR3 is 16 residues. The CDR3 region has the DNA TGTGCAAGTCGCTTAGCGCTTTCTCCCACCGGAGATACGCAGTATTTT. It translates to CASRLALSPTGDTQYF.

The gene calls are TRBV21-1 and TRBJ2-2; TRBD1 is the table's D call, not checked against the DNA. TRBV21-1 is assigned pseudogene status. The CDR3 contains 16 residues. The CDR3 here is CASSPQGQGETGELFF. CDR3 nucleotide sequence: TGTGCCAGCAGCCCCCAGGGACAGGGAGAAACCGGGGAGCTGTTTTTT.

This sequence joins TRBV10-3 and TRBJ2-2; tentative D call: TRBD1 (6 bases). The germline CDR1 and CDR2 sequences are ENHRY and SYGVKD. CDR3 size: 13 residues. Trimming cost V 11 bases and J 0 bases, with 10 bases left between them. This CDR3 is CAAWDTNTGELFF. The DNA of the CDR3 is TGTGCCGCATGGGACACGAACACCGGGGAGCTGTTTTTT.

V gene TRBV29-1 combines with J gene TRBJ1-4; D gene ambiguous. V was cut by 2 bases and J by 8 bases, with 12 bases left in between. CDR3 length equals 13 residues. The germline V gene has CDR1 SQVTM and CDR2 ANQGSEA. The CDR3 region is CSVETNREEKLFF. The DNA for the CDR3 is TGCAGCGTTGAAACAAACCGGGAAGAAAAACTGTTTTTT.